The 8 T cell receptor beta chains below come from one sample, sequenced in a study of cytomegalovirus exposure and HLA in healthy donors (dated by TCRdb to the late 2010s). Libraries were constructed by the immunoSEQ multiplex PCR assay. A mixture of 60 forward primers for TCR Vbeta segments and 13 reverse primers for TCR Jbeta segments was used in the multiplex PCR. TCRdb obtained this table from immuneACCESS and retained in-frame rearrangements with V and J assigned. These tables miss some clones; where compared with another copy, unresolved V genes account for less than half of the shortfall, and the remainder is unexplained. This sample has over 150,000 clones in its table, and around 65% of those were observed once. The ten largest account for roughly 2.7% of the sample. Source material: PBMCs. The source is a woman aged 40-49 years in good health and CMV-seropositive.

For this clone: The junction departs from the called germline gene at one end, perhaps through a read error. This chain connects TRBV4-1 to TRBJ2-1, with D possibly matching TRBD2 (7 bases). CDR1 and CDR2 from the germline V gene are MGHRA and YSYEKL. The CDR3 loop spans 13 amino acids. CDR3 nucleotide sequence: TGCGCCAGCAGGGAGGGGGGGGGCTATGAGCTGTTCTTC. Its translation: CASREGGGYELFF.

This chain joins TRBV7-2 and TRBJ2-3; 8 bases align to TRBD2. The germline CDR1 and CDR2 sequences are SGHTA and FQGNSA. The V and J ends lost 1 base and 2 bases, in that order; junction bases with no gene match: 2. This CDR3 has 15 residues. The CDR3 DNA sequence: TGTGCCAGCAGCTTAGGCGGGGGGCCCACAGATACGCAGTATTTT. Its translation is CASSLGGGPTDTQYF.

The chain combines TRBV19 with TRBJ2-3, with 8 bases aligning to TRBD2. The germline gives CDR1 LNHDA, CDR2 SQIVND (reference sequence). The CDR3 length is 16 residues. The ends lost 5 bases at V and 3 bases at J; junction bases unmatched: 10. The CDR3 loop reads CASSAGEAGVTDTQYF. The CDR3 DNA sequence: TGTGCCAGTAGTGCGGGGGAAGCGGGAGTTACAGATACGCAGTATTTT.

A remark on this clone: Mismatch with germline at one junction end may stem from a read error. J is TRBJ1-2 and V is TRBV28; D gene uncertain. Germline CDR1 MDHEN, CDR2 SYDVKM. CDR3 length: 13 residues. The CDR3 region is CASSSGGRYGYPF. The CDR3 coding sequence is TGTGCCAGCAGTTCCGGAGGACGCTATGGCTACCCCTTC.

The chain recombines TRBV28 with TRBJ2-7; 10 positions agree with TRBD2. Unmatched junction bases numbered 8, after V lost 4 bases and J lost 5 bases. CDR1 is MDHEN, CDR2 SYDVKM, per germline. This CDR3 has 15 residues. In DNA, the CDR3 is TGTGCCAGCAGTTCCCCTCTAGCGGGAGCGCACGAGCAGTACTTC. Protein: CASSSPLAGAHEQYF.

This chain uses TRBV9 with TRBJ2-3; D call uncertain. The CDR3 is made up of 16 amino acids. V lost 2 bases to trimming and J lost 6 bases, with 19 bases between them. CDR1 SGDLS and CDR2 YYNGEE come from the germline V gene. CDR3 coding DNA: TGTGCCAGCAGCGTTTCCAGCGTAGGCGTAAAGGATACGCAGTATTTT. Encoded protein: CASSVSSVGVKDTQYF.

The chain carries TRBV9 and TRBJ1-3; a possible D gene is TRBD1 (6 bases). Germline V CDR1 and CDR2: SGDLS, YYNGEE. Trimming took 4 bases from V and 0 from J, leaving 14 bases between them. The CDR3 contains 16 residues. CDR3 residues: CASSPSGGYSGNTIYF. DNA for the CDR3: TGTGCCAGCAGCCCTAGCGGGGGCTACTCTGGAAACACCATATATTTT.

The CDR3, as DNA: TGTGCCAGCAGCTCCCCGGGACAGGGGGCATGGGGCTACACCTTC. Its translation: CASSSPGQGAWGYTF. The chain employs TRBV7-9 and TRBJ1-2, with 12 bases aligning to TRBD1. This CDR3 comprises 15 residues. With 4 bases clipped from V and 8 bases from J, the junction kept 8 bases outside the gene matches. The germline V gene encodes CDR1 SEHNR and CDR2 FQNEAQ (reference sequence).